The T cell receptor beta chain under discussion was sequenced for a study of blood T cell repertoires in COVID-19. Study summary: COVID-19 samples, acute and convalescent, were from the United States, Italy and Spain. Sources were T cells, B-cell-depleted T cells, or PBMCs; the material itself was cDNA or gDNA.

In the original analysis: Nucleated cell number was recorded as an estimate derived from reference gene primer amplification. Some clones are missing from TCRdb's copy, which holds only in-frame ones; the method was immunoSEQ multiplex PCR. Clonal size and the V and J genes are those of that table, whereas D and trimming came from the DNA. Among some 64,000 clones listed, around 80% were seen once. CDR1 and CDR2 from the germline V gene are MNHEY and SVGAGI. The CDR3 runs to 16 residues. Trimming took 0 bases from V and 4 from J, leaving 16 bases between them. The receptor was derived from a man between 60 and 70 years old with COVID-19, enrolled during active disease. The sequenced material came from peripheral blood. The chain employs TRBV6-5 and TRBJ2-7; TRBD1 is a possible D gene (6 bases). This CDR3 reads CASSYSELRTAYEQYF. CDR3 nucleotide sequence: TGTGCCAGCAGTTACTCTGAGCTTCGGACAGCTTACGAGCAGTACTTC.